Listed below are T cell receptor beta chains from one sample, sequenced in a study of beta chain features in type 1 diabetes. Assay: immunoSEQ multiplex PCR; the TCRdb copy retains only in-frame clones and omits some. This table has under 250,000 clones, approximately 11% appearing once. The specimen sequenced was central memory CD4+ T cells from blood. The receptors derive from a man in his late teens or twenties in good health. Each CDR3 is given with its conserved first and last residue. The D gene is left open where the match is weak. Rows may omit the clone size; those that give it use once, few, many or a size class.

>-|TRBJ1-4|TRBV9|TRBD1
TGTGCCAGCAGCCCCCTAGGGGGACAGAATGAAAAACTGTTTTTT
CASSPLGGQNEKLFF
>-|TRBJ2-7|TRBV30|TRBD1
TGTGCCGCAGACAGGGAATCCTACGAGCAGTACTTC
CAADRESYEQYF
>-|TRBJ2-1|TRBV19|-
TGTGCCAGTAGCCTTAGGAATGAGCAGTTCTTC
CASSLRNEQFF
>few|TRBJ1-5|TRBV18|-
TGTGCCAGCTCACCGCATCCGGGAGTGGATCAGCCCCAGCATTTT
CASSPHPGVDQPQHF
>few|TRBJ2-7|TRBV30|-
TGTGCCTGGAGTTTGTCGTCCTACGAGCAGTACTTC
CAWSLSSYEQYF
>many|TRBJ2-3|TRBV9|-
TGTGCCAGCAGCGTAGATGGACGCACAGATACGCAGTATTTT
CASSVDGRTDTQYF
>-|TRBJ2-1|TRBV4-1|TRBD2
TGCGCCAGCAGCCACCTAGCGGGGAGAGGCCGGAGTGAGCAGTTCTTC
CASSHLAGRGRSEQFF
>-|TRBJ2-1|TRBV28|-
TGTGCCAGCAGACAGGGCCTTGCCTACAATGAGCAGTTCTTC
CASRQGLAYNEQFF
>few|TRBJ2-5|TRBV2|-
TGTGCCAGCAGGACGGGATCTGAGACCCAGTACTTC
CASRTGSETQYF
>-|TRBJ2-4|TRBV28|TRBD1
TGTGCCAGCAGTCGGACAGGGGGCGAAGTCAAAAACATTCAGTACTTC
CASSRTGGEVKNIQYF
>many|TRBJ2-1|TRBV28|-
TGTGCCAGCGGGACCTCCTACAATGAGCAGTTCTTC
CASGTSYNEQFF
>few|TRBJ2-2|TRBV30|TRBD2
TGTGCCTGGAGTGTACTAGCGGGAGCTCCCGGGGAGCTGTTTTTT
CAWSVLAGAPGELFF
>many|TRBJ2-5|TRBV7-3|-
TGTGCCAGCAGCTTCGCAGGAAGGGGAGAGACCCAGTACTTC
CASSFAGRGETQYF
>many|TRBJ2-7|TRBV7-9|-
TGTGCCAGCAGCTTCTCGTCCTCATCCGCGGGCATAGGGAAGTACTTC
CASSFSSSSAGIGKYF
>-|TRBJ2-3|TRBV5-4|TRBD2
TGTGCCAGCAGCCCAGCGGGAGTGACGGATACGCAGTATTTT
CASSPAGVTDTQYF
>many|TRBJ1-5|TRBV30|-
TGTGCCTGGAGTGTAGGACCCCTAGGGCCCCAGCATTTT
CAWSVGPLGPQHF
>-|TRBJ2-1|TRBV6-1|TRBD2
TGTGCCAGCAGTGTTCTAGCGGGAGGGGATCGTGAGCAGTTCTTC
CASSVLAGGDREQFF
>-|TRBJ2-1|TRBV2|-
TGTGCCGCCAGCACTTCGGATGAGCAGTTCTTC
CAASTSDEQFF
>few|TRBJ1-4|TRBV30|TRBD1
TGTGCCTGGAGTGTAACAGGGGGAACGGAAAAACTGTTTTTT
CAWSVTGGTEKLFF
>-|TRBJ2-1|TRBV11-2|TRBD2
TGTGCCAGCAGGAAACCGGGACTAGCGGATTACAATGAGCAGTTCTTC
CASRKPGLADYNEQFF
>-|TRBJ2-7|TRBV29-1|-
TGCAGCGTTGCGGGGGGCCGAGGGACCAACGAGCAGTACTTC
CSVAGGRGTNEQYF
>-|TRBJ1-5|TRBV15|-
TGTGCCACCAGCAGCGGCAGGAAAAGCAATCAGCCCCAGCATTTT
CATSSGRKSNQPQHF
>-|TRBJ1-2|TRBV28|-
TGTGCCAGCAGGCTGGCCACCTATGGCTACACCTTC
CASRLATYGYTF
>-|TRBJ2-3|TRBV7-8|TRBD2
TGTGCCAGCAGCCTAATGACTAGCGGGGCCCCAGATACGCAGTATTTT
CASSLMTSGAPDTQYF
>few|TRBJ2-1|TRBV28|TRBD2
TGTGCCAGCAGTGCTTCCGGGAGGCCCCCCTACAATGAGCAGTTCTTC
CASSASGRPPYNEQFF
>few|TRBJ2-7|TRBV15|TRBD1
TGTGCCACCAGCAGAGTGTATCATATTGAGGCAGGGGGAGACGAGCAGTACTTC
CATSRVYHIEAGGDEQYF
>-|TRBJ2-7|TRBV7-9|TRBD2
TGTGCCAGCAGTCAGCGGGGAGCCTACGAGCAGTACTTC
CASSQRGAYEQYF
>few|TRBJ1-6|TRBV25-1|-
TGTGCCAGCAGTGCCCCCCGCGGGGGTGGTAATTCACCCCTCCACTTT
CASSAPRGGGNSPLHF
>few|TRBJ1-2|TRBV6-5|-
TGTGCCAGCAGTACACAGGGAAGCTATGGCTACACCTTC
CASSTQGSYGYTF
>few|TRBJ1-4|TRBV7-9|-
TGTGCCAGCAAGCTTATAGGGGGGATTAATGAAAAACTGTTTTTT
CASKLIGGINEKLFF
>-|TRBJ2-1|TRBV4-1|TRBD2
TGCGCCAGCAGCCGACTGCTAGCGGGAGATGATGAGCAGTTCTTC
CASSRLLAGDDEQFF
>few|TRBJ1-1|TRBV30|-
TGTGCCTGGAGTCGGGTTTCTGAAGCTTTCTTT
CAWSRVSEAFF
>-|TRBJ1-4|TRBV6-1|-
TGTGCCAGCAGTGAAAGCAGCACGAATGAAAAACTGTTTTTT
CASSESSTNEKLFF
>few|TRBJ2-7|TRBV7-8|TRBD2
TGTGCCAGCAGCGTCCTGACTAGCGGGGGCCTTGACTACGAGCAGTACTTC
CASSVLTSGGLDYEQYF
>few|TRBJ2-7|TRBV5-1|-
TGCGCCAGCAGCTTACCGGAAGAGGGGGAGCAGTACTTC
CASSLPEEGEQYF
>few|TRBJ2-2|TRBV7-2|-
TGTGCCAGCAGTCTGGTAGTGAACACCGGGGAGCTGTTTTTT
CASSLVVNTGELFF
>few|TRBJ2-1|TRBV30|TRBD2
TGTGCCTGGACGGTCGGCGGGAGTAACAATGAGCAGTTCTTC
CAWTVGGSNNEQFF
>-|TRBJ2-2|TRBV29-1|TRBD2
TGCAGCGTTATACGACTAGCGGGAGGGTACGGGGAGCTGTTTTTT
CSVIRLAGGYGELFF
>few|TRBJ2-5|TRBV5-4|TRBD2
TGTGCCAGCAGCGGTAGCGGGAGGGCCGTGGAGACCCAGTACTTC
CASSGSGRAVETQYF
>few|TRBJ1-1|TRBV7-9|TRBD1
TGTGCCAGCAGCTCACAGGGGGGGAACACTGAAGCTTTCTTT
CASSSQGGNTEAFF
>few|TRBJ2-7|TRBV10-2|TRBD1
TGCGCCAGCAGCCACAGGGGACCCTACGAGCAGTACTTC
CASSHRGPYEQYF
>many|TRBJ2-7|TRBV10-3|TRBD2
TGTGCCACCGGGACTAGCGGGAGTTACGAGCAGTACTTC
CATGTSGSYEQYF
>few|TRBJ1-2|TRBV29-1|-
TGCAGCGTTGAAAATGCTGAACATACCTACACCTTC
CSVENAEHTYTF
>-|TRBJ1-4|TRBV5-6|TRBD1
TGTGCCAGCAGCTTTGGGACAGGGGTGGATGAAAAACTGTTTTTT
CASSFGTGVDEKLFF
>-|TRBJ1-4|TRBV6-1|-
TGTGCCAGCAGTGAAAGGACAGAGGCTAACGAAAAACTGTTTTTT
CASSERTEANEKLFF
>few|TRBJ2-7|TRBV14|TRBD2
TGTGCCAGCAGCCAAGTTAGCGGGCCCTCCGAGCAGTACTTC
CASSQVSGPSEQYF
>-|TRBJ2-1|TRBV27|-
TGTGCCAGCAGTTTATATTGGGACCACTCCTACAATGAGCAGTTCTTC
CASSLYWDHSYNEQFF
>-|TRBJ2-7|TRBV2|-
TGTGCCAGCAGACAGGGATTCGAGCAGTACTTC
CASRQGFEQYF
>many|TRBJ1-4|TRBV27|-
TGTGCCAGCAGTCCCAGAACAACTAATGAAAAACTGTTTTTT
CASSPRTTNEKLFF
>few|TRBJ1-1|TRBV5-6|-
TGTGCCAGCAGCTTGTTCCAGGGGCACACTGAAGCTTTCTTT
CASSLFQGHTEAFF
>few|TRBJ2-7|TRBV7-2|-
TGTGCCTCGCAGAGGACTATTCTCTACGAGCAGTACTTC
CASQRTILYEQYF
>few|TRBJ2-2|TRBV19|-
TGTGCCAGTAGTAGCACAGTTAACACCGGGGAGCTGTTTTTT
CASSSTVNTGELFF
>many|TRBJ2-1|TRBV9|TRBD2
TGTGCCAGCAGCGTAGCGGGACTAGCTTCCTACAATGAGCAGTTCTTC
CASSVAGLASYNEQFF
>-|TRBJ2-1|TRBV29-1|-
TGCAGCGTCAGAGGTGGGTCCTACAATGAGCAGTTCTTC
CSVRGGSYNEQFF
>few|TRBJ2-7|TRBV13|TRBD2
TGTGCCAGCACCAAAACGAGGACTAGCGGGAAATACGAGCAGTACTTC
CASTKTRTSGKYEQYF
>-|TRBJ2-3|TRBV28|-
TGTGCCAGCAGTCCTTATAGCCCGACTGGCCAGACAGATACGCAGTATTTT
CASSPYSPTGQTDTQYF
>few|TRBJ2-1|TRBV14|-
TGTGCCAGCAGCCAAGCCGGGACAGCGGGAGAGGGGCAGTTCTTC
CASSQAGTAGEGQFF
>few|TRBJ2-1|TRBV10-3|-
TGTGCCAGCAGCGGGACAGCAAGAAACAATGAGCAGTTCTTC
CASSGTARNNEQFF
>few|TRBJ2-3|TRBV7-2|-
TGTGCCAGCAGCTTAGGGACACCTACCACAGATACGCAGTATTTT
CASSLGTPTTDTQYF
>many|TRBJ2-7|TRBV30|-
TGTGCCTGGAGTGTACAAGGCGAGCAGTACTTC
CAWSVQGEQYF